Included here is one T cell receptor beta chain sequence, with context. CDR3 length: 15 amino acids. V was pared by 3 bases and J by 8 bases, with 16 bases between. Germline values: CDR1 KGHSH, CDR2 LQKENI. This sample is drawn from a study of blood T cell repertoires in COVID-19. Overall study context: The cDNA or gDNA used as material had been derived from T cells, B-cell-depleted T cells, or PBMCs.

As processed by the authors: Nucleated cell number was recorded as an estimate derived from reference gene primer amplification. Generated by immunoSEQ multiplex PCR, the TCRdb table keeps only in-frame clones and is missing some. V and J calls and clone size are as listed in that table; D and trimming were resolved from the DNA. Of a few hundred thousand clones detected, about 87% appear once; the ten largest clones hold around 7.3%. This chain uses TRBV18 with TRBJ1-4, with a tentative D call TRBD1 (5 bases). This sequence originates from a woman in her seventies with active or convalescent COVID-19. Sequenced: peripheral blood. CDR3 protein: CASSPQGSLWEKLFF. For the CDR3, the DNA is TGTGCCAGCTCACCCCAGGGAAGTTTATGGGAAAAACTGTTTTTT. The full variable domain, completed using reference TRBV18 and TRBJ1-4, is NAGVMQNPRHLVRRRGQEARLRCSPMKGHSHVYWYRQLPEEGLKFMVYLQKENIIDESGMPKERFSAEFPKEGPSILRIQQVVRGDSAAYFCASSPQGSLWEKLFFGSGTQLSVL.